Listed below are T cell receptor beta chains from one sample, sequenced in a study of T-cell memory formation after mild COVID-19. TCRdb processed the 5' RACE reads anew with MiXCR; each CDR3 protein has one entry. The table includes more than 200,000 distinct CDR3 sequences, roughly 17% detected once. Sample: PBMCs or a T cell subset sorted from them (not recorded which). Receptors originate from a man aged 18 to 30 who had mild COVID-19 (a few samples of this study predate the infection). Cell type and time point are not known. CDR3s include the opening cysteine and the closing phenylalanine or tryptophan. A D gene is named only where the DNA matches it firmly. A row's size may be missing; if present it is once, few, many or a size class.

J gene,V gene,D gene,clone size,CDR3 protein,CDR3 DNA
TRBJ2-3,TRBV12-3/TRBV12-4,TRBD1,few,CASSFDGRGTDTQYF,TGTGCCAGCAGTTTCGATGGCAGGGGGACAGATACGCAGTATTTT
TRBJ1-2,TRBV6-1,TRBD1,-,CATQHSRDRGMVVYGYTF,TGTGCCACACAACACTCCCGGGACAGGGGGATGGTCGTATATGGCTACACCTTC
TRBJ2-3,TRBV12-3/TRBV12-4,TRBD2,-,CASSTGTSRPTDTQYF,TGTGCCAGCAGTACTGGGACTAGCCGGCCCACAGATACGCAGTATTTT
TRBJ2-1,TRBV5-5,-,-,CASSFEPGEQFF,TGTGCCAGCAGCTTTGAACCTGGGGAGCAGTTCTTC
TRBJ1-2,TRBV5-1,-,few,CASSLSGEGGYGYTF,TGCGCCAGCAGCTTGTCGGGGGAAGGTGGCTATGGCTACACCTTC
TRBJ1-5,TRBV29-1,TRBD1,-,CSARTGGSNQPQHF,TGCAGCGCCAGGACAGGGGGCAGCAATCAGCCCCAGCATTTT
TRBJ1-5,TRBV20-1,TRBD1,-,CSTSGGGSNQPQHF,TGCAGTACCTCAGGGGGTGGTAGCAATCAGCCCCAGCATTTT
TRBJ1-4,TRBV7-9,-,few,CASSFWGDNEKLFF,TGTGCCAGCAGCTTCTGGGGGGATAATGAAAAACTGTTTTTT
TRBJ2-3,TRBV24-1,TRBD2,-,CATSPGAGPADTQYF,TGTGCCACCAGTCCCGGAGCGGGACCGGCAGATACGCAGTATTTT
TRBJ1-1,TRBV12-3/TRBV12-4,-,many,CASSLGSEAFF,TGTGCCAGCAGTTTGGGTAGTGAAGCTTTCTTT
TRBJ1-1,TRBV6-6,-,few,CASSYSVQGGTEAFF,TGTGCCAGCAGTTACTCGGTACAGGGAGGCACTGAAGCTTTCTTT
TRBJ1-5,TRBV20-1,-,-,CSARKANQPQHF,TGCAGTGCTAGAAAGGCAAATCAGCCCCAGCATTTT
TRBJ2-3,TRBV6-5,-,-,CASSYGGGASSSTDTQYF,TGTGCCAGCAGTTACGGAGGGGGGGCTTCCTCTAGCACAGATACGCAGTATTTT
TRBJ1-5,TRBV7-2,-,-,CASSLSPGKEQPQHF,TGTGCCAGCAGCTTAAGCCCCGGCAAGGAACAGCCCCAGCATTTT
TRBJ2-3,TRBV5-1,-,-,CSSSLMRGDTQYF,TGCTCCAGCAGCTTGATGAGGGGAGATACGCAGTATTTT
TRBJ2-1,TRBV7-2,-,-,CASSAQLAKDEQFF,TGTGCCAGCAGCGCCCAACTAGCTAAGGATGAGCAGTTCTTC
TRBJ1-4,TRBV12-3/TRBV12-4,TRBD1,few,CASSGDSHEKLFF,TGTGCCAGCAGTGGGGACAGCCATGAAAAACTGTTTTTT
TRBJ1-6,TRBV7-2,-,-,CASSLGPGLNSPLHF,TGTGCCAGCAGCTTAGGGCCAGGATTGAATTCACCCCTCCACTTT
TRBJ2-3,TRBV7-2,TRBD2,few,CASSLVSSGASDTQYF,TGTGCCAGCAGCTTAGTTTCTAGCGGGGCTTCAGATACGCAGTATTTT
TRBJ2-3,TRBV4-3,TRBD2,-,CASSQDAGGADTQYF,TGCGCCAGCAGCCAAGACGCGGGGGGGGCGGATACGCAGTATTTT
TRBJ2-1,TRBV4-1,TRBD2,-,CASSQPAGGRFEQFF,TGCGCCAGCAGCCAACCAGCGGGGGGGCGGTTTGAGCAGTTCTTC
TRBJ2-7,TRBV5-1,TRBD1,few,CASSSPTGTGGYEQYF,TGCGCCAGCAGCTCACCAACCGGGACAGGGGGCTACGAGCAGTACTTC
TRBJ1-2,TRBV15,-,-,CATSREEGSYGYTF,TGTGCCACCAGCAGAGAGGAGGGTTCATATGGCTACACCTTC
TRBJ1-2,TRBV9,-,-,CASSTTEGKQGYTF,TGTGCCAGCAGCACTACCGAGGGGAAGCAAGGCTACACCTTC
TRBJ2-2,TRBV5-1,TRBD2,few,CASSSLGSSGGLFGELFF,TGCGCCAGCAGCTCCCTCGGATCTAGCGGGGGGCTATTCGGGGAGCTGTTTTTT
TRBJ2-3,TRBV7-9,-,few,CASSVDGYTDTQYF,TGTGCCAGCAGCGTGGACGGATACACAGATACGCAGTATTTT
TRBJ1-1,TRBV5-1,-,-,CASSLDGSAEAFF,TGCGCCAGCAGCTTGGATGGGTCGGCTGAAGCTTTCTTT
TRBJ2-2,TRBV4-2,TRBD1,few,CASSQVLGQGRAGELFF,TGTGCCAGCAGCCAAGTACTTGGACAGGGGCGGGCCGGGGAGCTGTTTTTT
TRBJ2-3,TRBV7-7,TRBD2,many,CANQAGLTDTQYF,TGTGCCAACCAAGCGGGGCTCACAGATACGCAGTATTTT
TRBJ1-2,TRBV28,-,many,CASSSSPGTYGYTF,-
TRBJ1-1,TRBV11-2,TRBD1,-,CASSLGPIHRGNEAFF,TGTGCCAGCAGCTTAGGGCCCATCCACAGGGGAAATGAAGCTTTCTTT